The 10 T cell receptor beta chains below all came from one sample that was sequenced in a study of early T cells in non-severe SARS-CoV-2 infection. TCRdb redid the calling of the 5' RACE reads with MiXCR, one entry per CDR3 protein. The sample records around 81,000 distinct CDR3 sequences, 14% to 15% being singletons. Material: whole blood. The receptors derive from an adult who was a healthcare worker with PCR-confirmed SARS-CoV-2 infection or an uninfected control (not recorded which).

In this sample, this clonotype turned up once. V and J are TRBV18 and TRBJ2-7, with D possibly called TRBD1 or TRBD2 (5 bases each). Germline V gene data show CDR1 as KGHSH and CDR2 as LQKENI. The V end lost 2 bases, the J end lost 2 bases, and 19 bases lay between the germline ends. This CDR3 has 17 residues. Written as DNA, the CDR3 is TGTGCCAGCTCACCATTGCCCCCGGCAGGGACCCCCTACGAGCAGTACTTC. Amino acid sequence: CASSPLPPAGTPYEQYF. Filled out from reference TRBV18 and TRBJ2-7, the complete variable domain reads NAGVMQNPRHLVRRRGQEARLRCSPMKGHSHVYWYRQLPEEGLKFMVYLQKENIIDESGMPKERFSAEFPKEGPSILRIQQVVRGDSAAYFCASSPLPPAGTPYEQYFGPGTRLTVT.

This clonotype came up many times. The chain employs TRBV24-1 and TRBJ2-7; 9 bases are shared with TRBD2. Germline trimming cut 9 bases from V and 0 bases from J; bases unmatched to any gene: 14. This CDR3 is built from 17 residues. Germline CDR1 and CDR2: KGHDR and SFDVKD. The CDR3 region is CATPRASGALSSYEQYF. As DNA, the CDR3 is TGTGCCACCCCGAGGGCTAGCGGGGCCCTGAGCTCCTACGAGCAGTACTTC.

The V call is TRBV10-3, the J call TRBJ2-7; D is undetermined. CDR1 is ENHRY and CDR2 is SYGVKD in the germline V gene. The CDR3 consists of 14 residues. Trimming removed 6 bases from V and 3 bases from J, with 15 bases in between. In DNA, the CDR3 is TGTGCCATCAGGAATCAAGAGAGTTTCTACGAGCAGTACTTC. This codes for CAIRNQESFYEQYF.

V and J are TRBV5-6 and TRBJ2-3, with D possibly matching TRBD2 (5 bases). In germline, CDR1 is SGHDT, CDR2 YYEEEE. This CDR3 comprises 19 residues. V gave up 4 bases and J gave up 1 base, with 25 bases separating them. The CDR3 region has the DNA TGTGCCAGCAGCGCCTTAGCCCCGAGGGAGCCGGTAGGCACAGATACGCAGTATTTT. It specifies CASSALAPREPVGTDTQYF. The full variable domain, in which reference TRBV5-6 and TRBJ2-3 provide the parts outside the CDR3, is DAGVTQSPTHLIKTRGQQVTLRCSPKSGHDTVSWYQQALGQGPQFIFQYYEEEERQRGNFPDRFSGHQFPNYSSELNVNALLLGDSALYLCASSALAPREPVGTDTQYFGPGTRLTVL.

This rearrangement joins TRBV10-3 to TRBJ2-3; 15 nucleotides line up with TRBD2. Germline trimming cut 6 bases from V and 0 bases from J; bases unmatched to any gene: 10. In germline, CDR1 is ENHRY, CDR2 SYGVKD. The CDR3 has 19 amino acids. Written as DNA, the CDR3 is TGTGCCATCAGAGGAGGACTAGCGGGGGGGCCATCTAGCACAGATACGCAGTATTTT. Its translation: CAIRGGLAGGPSSTDTQYF.

V and J are TRBV20-1 and TRBJ2-3; D perhaps matches TRBD1 (7 bases). The V end was cut by 6 bases, the J end by 2 bases, with 15 bases between. Germline V CDR1 and CDR2: DFQATT, SNEGSKA (reference sequence). The CDR3 sequence is 14 residues long. CDR3 sequence: CSAGGRGYTDTQYF. In DNA form, the CDR3 reads TGCAGTGCGGGGGGCAGGGGGTACACAGATACGCAGTATTTT.

The chain is built from TRBV6-1 and TRBJ1-1, with unresolved D. In germline, CDR1 is MNHNS, CDR2 SASEGT. The CDR3 consists of 9 residues. Trimming left V 7 bases short and J 8 bases short, with 5 bases between. The CDR3, as DNA: TGTGCCAGCAATGCGGAAGCTTTCTTT. It codes for CASNAEAFF.

This clonotype has a count of ten or more. The CDR3 DNA follows: TGTGCCAGCAGCTTAGTATCCGGGTCCACAGATACGCAGTATTTT. Translated, it gives CASSLVSGSTDTQYF. The chain employs TRBV11-2 and TRBJ2-3; D unresolved. This CDR3 is 15 amino acids long. Trimming removed 1 base at V and 2 bases at J, with 10 bases between. Germline V gene lookup returns CDR1 SGHAT and CDR2 FQNNGV. Using reference TRBV11-2 and TRBJ2-3 for the parts outside the CDR3, the full variable domain is EAGVAQSPRYKIIEKRQSVAFWCNPISGHATLYWYQQILGQGPKLLIQFQNNGVVDDSQLPKDRFSAERLKGVDSTLKIQPAKLEDSAVYLCASSLVSGSTDTQYFGPGTRLTVL.

The rearrangement uses TRBV7-9 and TRBJ2-5, with TRBD1 matching over 10 bases. Germline V gene sequence: CDR1 SEHNR, CDR2 FQNEAQ (reference sequence). The CDR3 is 14 residues long. After removal of 7 bases from V and 7 bases from J, the junction contained 9 bases not matched to a gene. The chain's CDR3 is CASNTGTGARTQYF. The CDR3, as DNA: TGTGCCAGCAACACCGGGACAGGGGCTCGGACCCAGTACTTC.

The chain carries TRBV11-2 and TRBJ2-1; 8 bases fit TRBD2. J was trimmed by 5 bases and V by 2 bases; bases with no gene match: 5. CDR3 length: 15 amino acids. Looked up from germline, CDR1 is SGHAT and CDR2 is FQNNGV. CDR3 in DNA: TGTGCCAGCAGCTTAAACAGCGGGGGAGACAATGAGCAGTTCTTC. Its translation is CASSLNSGGDNEQFF.